Listed below are T cell receptor beta chains from one sample, sequenced in a study of post-analysis software for immune sequencing data. MiXCR, applied by TCRdb to the PCR reads, yields one record per CDR3 protein. Of approximately 690,000 distinct CDR3 sequences in the sample, 59% were seen once. Sample: blood. These receptors were obtained from a girl aged 2-10 years with multiple sclerosis. CDR3s include the opening cysteine and the closing phenylalanine or tryptophan. Fields, in order: clone size, V gene, D gene, J gene, CDR3 protein, CDR3 DNA. A D gene is named only where the DNA matches it firmly. Expanded clones are given a class, and other clones once, few, many or no size at all.

-	TRBV12-3/TRBV12-4	TRBD2	TRBJ2-6	CASSPAGGPSGANVLTF	TGTGCCAGCAGTCCAGCGGGGGGGCCCTCTGGGGCCAACGTCCTGACTTTC
few	TRBV6-5	-	TRBJ1-2	CASSYLGLNYGYTF	TGTGCCAGCAGTTACTTAGGACTGAACTATGGCTACACCTTC
-	TRBV12-3/TRBV12-4	-	TRBJ2-4	CASSYGGTAQPVLAKNIQYF	TGTGCCAGCAGTTACGGGGGGACAGCCCAACCCGTTCTAGCCAAAAACATTCAGTACTTC
-	TRBV12-3/TRBV12-4	-	TRBJ2-1	CASTRTEDYNEQFF	TGTGCCAGCACGAGGACTGAGGATTACAATGAGCAGTTCTTC
-	TRBV20-1	-	TRBJ2-1	CSARYPSTSEQFF	TGCAGTGCTAGATACCCTAGCACAAGTGAGCAGTTCTTC
-	TRBV12-3/TRBV12-4	-	TRBJ2-1	CASTVSDEQFF	TGTGCCAGCACCGTCTCAGATGAGCAGTTCTTC
-	TRBV7-2	TRBD2	TRBJ2-1	CASSPRLAGAINNEQFF	TGTGCCAGCAGCCCCCGACTAGCGGGAGCCATAAACAATGAGCAGTTCTTC
-	TRBV7-2	TRBD1	TRBJ2-5	CASSDQGQGGRETQYF	TGTGCCAGCAGCGACCAGGGACAGGGCGGCAGGGAGACCCAGTACTTC
-	TRBV7-2	-	TRBJ2-1	CASSLIRSSYNEQFF	TGTGCCAGCAGCTTAATCCGGAGCTCCTACAATGAGCAGTTCTTC
once	TRBV9	-	TRBJ2-7	CASSVGGLNYEQYF	TGTGCCAGCAGCGTAGGTGGCTTAAACTACGAGCAGTACTTC
few	TRBV12-3/TRBV12-4	-	TRBJ1-2	CASSGNYGYTF	TGTGCCAGCAGTGGTAACTATGGCTACACCTTC
-	TRBV9	TRBD1	TRBJ1-2	CASSVQHGQGADGYTF	TGTGCCAGCAGCGTACAGCACGGGCAGGGGGCAGATGGCTACACCTTC
few	TRBV3-1	-	TRBJ2-3	CASSQAGLRTDTQYF	TGTGCCAGCAGCCAAGCGGGACTTCGCACAGATACGCAGTATTTT
-	TRBV20-1	TRBD2	TRBJ2-1	CSASSGRGSYNEQFF	TGCAGTGCTTCGAGCGGGAGAGGATCCTACAATGAGCAGTTCTTC
-	TRBV20-1	-	TRBJ1-5	CSAKPPGHPRPQHF	TGCAGTGCTAAACCTCCGGGACACCCCCGGCCCCAGCATTTT
-	TRBV7-2	-	TRBJ2-2	CASSVGAGGTGELFF	TGTGCCAGCAGCGTAGGGGCAGGTGGCACCGGGGAGCTGTTTTTT
-	TRBV20-1	-	TRBJ2-1	CSAPDVTGEQFF	TGCAGTGCGCCGGACGTTACGGGTGAGCAGTTCTTC
-	TRBV11-3	TRBD2	TRBJ2-1	CASTTRGGGLSSYNEQFF	TGTGCCAGCACCACCCGGGGCGGGGGTCTCAGCTCCTACAATGAGCAGTTCTTC
few	TRBV7-2	-	TRBJ2-1	CASSPKTSKSRNEQFF	TGTGCCAGCAGCCCCAAGACTAGTAAGTCTAGGAATGAGCAGTTCTTC
few	TRBV2	-	TRBJ2-1	CASNSGEYNEQFF	TGTGCCAGCAACTCAGGGGAATACAATGAGCAGTTCTTC
-	TRBV6-5	-	TRBJ2-5	CASSYGGGGSETQYF	TGTGCCAGCAGTTACGGAGGAGGGGGGTCGGAGACCCAGTACTTC
-	TRBV6-1	-	TRBJ1-5	CASSDLGGTLQPQHF	TGTGCCAGCAGTGATCTTGGGGGCACTCTTCAGCCCCAGCATTTT
-	TRBV20-1	TRBD2	TRBJ2-7	CSARTSFEQYF	TGCAGTGCTCGGACTAGCTTCGAGCAGTACTTC
-	TRBV5-6	TRBD1	TRBJ2-7	CASSPGQGITYEQYF	TGTGCCAGCAGCCCGGGACAGGGTATCACCTACGAGCAGTACTTC
few	TRBV29-1	TRBD1	TRBJ1-2	CSVSDRGPPNYGYTF	TGCAGCGTCAGCGACAGGGGCCCCCCGAACTATGGCTACACCTTC
-	TRBV20-1	-	TRBJ2-1	CSARVRGGPYNEQFF	TGCAGTGCTAGAGTTCGCGGGGGCCCCTACAATGAGCAGTTCTTC
few	TRBV12-3/TRBV12-4	-	TRBJ1-2	CASSLGGTGYTF	TGTGCCAGCAGTTTGGGGGGGACTGGCTACACCTTC
-	TRBV21-1	-	TRBJ2-7	CASSEFSGRVYRYCVYEQYF	TGTGCCAGCAGCGAATTCAGCGGGAGGGTCTACCGATATTGTGTCTACGAGCAGTACTTC
-	TRBV25-1	-	TRBJ2-1	CASSEYRDEQFF	TGTGCCAGCAGTGAATATAGAGATGAGCAGTTCTTC
-	TRBV11-1	TRBD2	TRBJ2-3	CASSPSPQRGATTPSTDTQYF	TGTGCCAGCAGCCCCTCCCCCCAGCGGGGGGCAACCACGCCAAGCACAGATACGCAGTATTTT
few	TRBV10-3	-	TRBJ1-5	CAISDGDQPQHF	TGTGCCATCAGTGATGGGGATCAGCCCCAGCATTTT
-	TRBV20-1	-	TRBJ2-5	CSASGLGGETQYF	TGCAGTGCTTCAGGGTTGGGAGGAGAGACCCAGTACTTC
-	TRBV5-6	-	TRBJ1-2	CASSLKTAGIVNYGYTF	TGTGCCAGCAGCTTGAAGACGGCAGGGATCGTTAACTATGGCTACACCTTC
few	TRBV11-2	-	TRBJ2-2	CASSLTAFGTGELFF	TGTGCCAGCAGCTTGACCGCGTTCGGCACCGGGGAGCTGTTTTTT
few	TRBV29-1	TRBD1	TRBJ2-1	CSVSDRVGNEQFF	TGCAGCGTTTCAGACAGGGTCGGAAATGAGCAGTTCTTC
-	TRBV11-2	TRBD2	TRBJ2-7	CASSLLSRTSSYEQYF	TGTGCCAGCAGCTTATTATCTCGGACTAGCTCCTACGAGCAGTACTTC
-	TRBV6-2/TRBV6-3	-	TRBJ2-1	CASSHRVASNEQFF	TGTGCCAGCAGTCACCGGGTCGCATCGAATGAGCAGTTCTTC
-	TRBV5-6	-	TRBJ2-5	CASSLRGLALKETQYF	TGTGCCAGCAGCTTAAGGGGACTCGCACTGAAAGAGACCCAGTACTTC
few	TRBV24-1	-	TRBJ1-5	CATQQGNQPQHF	TGTGCCACCCAACAGGGAAATCAGCCCCAGCATTTT
-	TRBV5-1	-	TRBJ1-4	CASSPSRLRDEKLFF	TGCGCCAGCAGCCCGAGCAGGTTGAGGGATGAAAAACTGTTTTTT
-	TRBV18	-	TRBJ2-5	CASSPRGSEETQYF	TGTGCCAGCTCACCAAGAGGGTCAGAAGAGACCCAGTACTTC
-	TRBV9	-	TRBJ2-7	CASSVNQGTAEQYF	TGTGCCAGCAGCGTAAATCAGGGGACTGCCGAGCAGTACTTC
-	TRBV7-8	TRBD2	TRBJ2-1	CASSLGGGTSGRSEQFF	TGTGCCAGCAGCTTAGGGGGCGGGACTAGCGGGAGAAGTGAGCAGTTCTTC
-	TRBV5-4	TRBD1	TRBJ2-5	CASSSRQGIQTQYF	TGTGCCAGCAGCTCGAGACAGGGCATACAGACCCAGTACTTC
few	TRBV20-1	-	TRBJ2-1	CSARGKDEQFF	TGCAGTGCTAGAGGAAAGGATGAGCAGTTCTTC
few	TRBV6-6	TRBD2	TRBJ2-2	CASRPGLPNTGELFF	TGTGCCAGCAGACCGGGACTACCGAACACCGGGGAGCTGTTTTTT
-	TRBV29-1	-	TRBJ2-3	CSAGTASDTQYF	TGCAGCGCCGGGACCGCCAGTGATACGCAGTATTTT
many	TRBV6-2/TRBV6-3	-	TRBJ1-2	CASSPRDTYGYTF	TGTGCCAGCAGTCCCCGGGACACCTATGGCTACACCTTC
-	TRBV5-1	TRBD1	TRBJ2-5	CASSLNAVQGFQETQYF	TGCGCCAGCAGCTTGAACGCCGTACAGGGGTTCCAAGAGACCCAGTACTTC
-	TRBV4-2	-	TRBJ1-2	CASRPKLTGKIGYTF	TGTGCCAGCAGACCCAAACTAACAGGGAAGATAGGCTACACCTTC
-	TRBV6-5	-	TRBJ1-6	CASSYTDYTNSPLHF	TGTGCCAGCAGTTACACAGATTACACGAATTCACCCCTCCACTTT